What follows is one TCR beta chain and its context. Its antigen is not identified. These data belong to a study of cytomegalovirus exposure and HLA in healthy donors. On the study more broadly: Caucasian-associated ancestry cluster membership applied to about 77% of around 400 genotyped donors. General observations from the study: Sequencing depth roughly uniform across donors was assumed in presence/absence analyses.

The PCR ran on 60 Vbeta and 13 Jbeta primers. Produced via immunoSEQ multiplex PCR; TCRdb's table is partial and in-frame only. The sample includes about 140,000 clones, around 81% of them seen just once. Germline values: CDR1 SGHTS, CDR2 YDEGEE. V shed 7 bases and J 0 bases; nucleotides not matched to a gene: 19. CDR3 length equals 19 residues. This chain links TRBV5-8 with TRBJ2-3, with TRBD2 matching 8 bases. This receptor was taken from a man aged 50 or older in good health and CMV-seronegative. Input material: PBMCs. The CDR3 region has the DNA TGTGCCAGCCCCTTTATGGGACCGGGAGGGACATCTAGCACAGATACGCAGTATTTT. Encoded protein: CASPFMGPGGTSSTDTQYF.